This T cell receptor (beta chain) was recovered during a study of blood T cell repertoires in COVID-19. The wider study: Specimens from acute and convalescent COVID-19 originated in the United States, Italy and Spain. T cells, B-cell-depleted T cells, or PBMCs supplied cDNA or gDNA.

V lost 4 bases, J lost 4 bases, and 18 bases stayed unmatched. CDR1 is SGHDT, CDR2 YYEEEE, per germline. The CDR3 runs to 19 residues. This clone was seen once. Clones were sequenced by immunoSEQ multiplex PCR, and TCRdb holds only the in-frame ones, with some missing. The table records about 340,000 clones, about 90% of them present only once. The sequencing input was peripheral blood. This TCR came from a young woman who had recovered from COVID-19. This chain joins TRBV5-6 and TRBJ1-5; TRBD1 aligns across 9 bases. In DNA, the CDR3 is TGTGCCAGCAGCGCACCTCCGGGACAGGGAGTTGGGGAAAATCAGCCCCAGCATTTT. Protein sequence: CASSAPPGQGVGENQPQHF.